Listed below are T cell receptor beta chains from one sample, sequenced in a study of siplizumab effects on memory and regulatory T cells. Clones were read by immunoSEQ multiplex PCR, and TCRdb kept only the in-frame ones, dropping some. The table shows 100,000 or so clones, with 90% to 95% occurring only once. The sequenced sample consisted of non-Treg CD4+ T cells sorted from blood. The receptors come from a human donor in good health. Each CDR3 is given with its conserved first and last residue. The D gene is left open where the match is weak. Size is stated for part of the rows, as once, few or many counts, or as a class when the clone is expanded.

>NA|TRBV18|NA|TRBJ2-5
CASSPRTRETQYF
TGTGCCAGCTCACCCCGGACTCGAGAGACCCAGTACTTC
>TRBD2|TRBV9|NA|TRBJ2-3
CASSVLAGAPDTQYF
TGTGCCAGCAGCGTCCTAGCGGGGGCCCCGGATACGCAGTATTTT
>NA|TRBV5-1|NA|TRBJ2-7
CASSLSQGGPIEQYF
TGCGCCAGCAGCTTGAGTCAGGGGGGGCCGATCGAGCAGTACTTC
>TRBD2|TRBV5-1|NA|TRBJ2-7
CASSGGLGGLDEQYF
TGCGCCAGCAGCGGGGGACTAGGAGGTTTGGACGAGCAGTACTTC
>NA|TRBV4-1|once|TRBJ1-6
CASSPTAAWESPLHF
TGCGCCAGCAGCCCAACGGCCGCATGGGAATCACCCCTCCACTTT
>TRBD2|TRBV5-8|NA|TRBJ2-1
CASSLEGTSLGFF
TGTGCCAGCAGCTTGGAGGGGACTAGCCTCGGGTTCTTC
>TRBD1|TRBV7-3|NA|TRBJ1-1
CASSPGQGQYTEAFF
TGTGCCAGCAGCCCAGGACAGGGGCAGTACACTGAAGCTTTCTTT
>TRBD2|TRBV7-4|once|TRBJ2-3
CASSSRLAGGRTDTQYF
TGTGCCAGTAGCTCCAGACTAGCGGGGGGGCGGACAGATACGCAGTATTTT
>NA|TRBV18|NA|TRBJ2-1
CASSPLNRNEQFF
TGTGCCAGCTCACCTTTAAACCGCAATGAGCAGTTCTTC
>TRBD1|TRBV30|NA|TRBJ2-2
CAWRDRSLATGELFF
TGTGCCTGGAGGGACAGGTCGTTAGCCACCGGGGAGCTGTTTTTT
>NA|TRBV19|NA|TRBJ2-1
CASSNGWGSSSYNEQFF
TGTGCCAGTAGTAATGGGTGGGGCTCCAGCTCCTACAATGAGCAGTTCTTC
>NA|TRBV10-3|few|TRBJ1-2
CAISGVPGGDGYTF
TGTGCCATCAGTGGTGTCCCCGGGGGCGATGGCTACACCTTC
>NA|TRBV30|NA|TRBJ2-4
CAWTRPSTDIQYF
TGTGCCTGGACTCGACCATCGACGGACATTCAGTACTTC
>NA|TRBV7-2|NA|TRBJ1-2
CASSLDGSLFGYTF
TGTGCCAGCAGCTTAGATGGATCCCTTTTCGGCTACACCTTC
>NA|TRBV6-6|NA|TRBJ2-2
CASHSGLVPGELFF
TGTGCCAGCCATAGTGGACTCGTACCCGGGGAGCTGTTTTTT
>TRBD2|TRBV27|NA|TRBJ2-3
CASSSPLAGAGDTQYF
TGTGCCAGCAGTTCCCCTCTAGCGGGGGCCGGAGATACGCAGTATTTT
>NA|TRBV25-1|NA|TRBJ1-6
CASSEVGGSGSPLHF
TGTGCCAGCAGCGAGGTTGGCGGCTCGGGCTCACCCCTCCACTTT
>NA|TRBV5-6|NA|TRBJ2-7
CASSLREPPYEQYF
TGTGCCAGCAGCTTAAGGGAGCCCCCCTACGAGCAGTACTTC
>NA|TRBV27|once|TRBJ1-4
CASSPTFATNEKLFF
TGTGCCAGCAGTCCGACCTTTGCAACTAATGAAAAACTGTTTTTT
>NA|TRBV7-9|few|TRBJ1-1
CASSLMTATEAFF
TGTGCCAGCAGCTTAATGACCGCCACTGAAGCTTTCTTT
>TRBD2|TRBV7-2|NA|TRBJ2-7
CASRTGLANYEQYF
TGTGCCAGCAGAACGGGACTAGCAAACTACGAGCAGTACTTC
>NA|TRBV14|NA|TRBJ1-2
CASSQGAGGYGYTF
TGTGCCAGCAGCCAAGGGGCGGGTGGCTATGGCTACACCTTC
>NA|TRBV5-4|NA|TRBJ1-1
CASSFPRMNTEAFF
TGTGCCAGCAGCTTTCCTAGGATGAACACTGAAGCTTTCTTT
>TRBD2|TRBV5-5|NA|TRBJ2-5
CASSPTSGGAWETQYF
TGTGCCAGCAGCCCTACTAGCGGGGGGGCTTGGGAGACCCAGTACTTC
>NA|TRBV28|NA|TRBJ1-4
CASRSGPMNEKLFF
TGTGCCAGCAGATCCGGGCCAATGAATGAAAAACTGTTTTTT
>TRBD1|TRBV7-2|NA|TRBJ1-1
CASSLQGGDTEAFF
TGTGCCAGCAGCCTCCAGGGGGGGGACACTGAAGCTTTCTTT
>TRBD1|TRBV7-2|NA|TRBJ2-7
CASSLGTAPYEQYF
TGTGCCAGCAGCCTCGGGACAGCACCCTACGAGCAGTACTTC
>NA|TRBV27|NA|TRBJ1-2
CASSPSLNRPYGYTF
TGTGCCAGCAGCCCTAGCCTAAATAGGCCCTATGGCTACACCTTC
>TRBD1|TRBV2|NA|TRBJ1-1
CASSGDRGRATEAFF
TGTGCCAGCAGTGGAGACAGGGGTCGGGCCACTGAAGCTTTCTTT
>TRBD2|TRBV7-2|NA|TRBJ2-5
CASSLKRGRGETQYF
TGTGCCAGCAGCTTAAAGCGGGGGAGGGGGGAGACCCAGTACTTC
>NA|TRBV30|few|TRBJ1-5
CAFSTGNQPQHF
TGTGCCTTCTCAACGGGCAATCAGCCCCAGCATTTT
>TRBD1|TRBV7-9|NA|TRBJ1-3
CASSPDRELTGNTIYF
TGTGCCAGCAGCCCGGACAGGGAGCTAACTGGAAACACCATATATTTT
>NA|TRBV6-5|few|TRBJ2-5
CASRRLGRETQYF
TGTGCCAGCAGGAGACTAGGGCGGGAGACCCAGTACTTC
>NA|TRBV29-1|NA|TRBJ1-2
CSVEDRGYTF
TGCAGCGTTGAGGATCGTGGCTACACCTTC
>NA|TRBV29-1|NA|TRBJ2-7
CSVGVLRSSYEQYF
TGCAGCGTTGGGGTCCTACGGAGCTCCTACGAGCAGTACTTC
>NA|TRBV6-5|NA|TRBJ2-2
CASKSQVTGELFF
TGTGCCAGCAAATCTCAAGTCACCGGGGAGCTGTTTTTT
>TRBD1|TRBV5-1|NA|TRBJ2-5
CASSSDRAGGTQYF
TGCGCCAGCAGCTCGGACAGGGCCGGGGGGACCCAGTACTTC
>TRBD1|TRBV5-1|NA|TRBJ2-7
CASSAGQGSYEQYF
TGCGCCAGCAGCGCGGGACAGGGGTCCTACGAGCAGTACTTC
>TRBD2|TRBV5-1|NA|TRBJ2-3
CASSLVIAGGPDTQYF
TGCGCCAGCAGCTTGGTAATAGCGGGGGGTCCAGATACGCAGTATTTT
>TRBD2|TRBV27|NA|TRBJ2-5
CASSSPGLANHF
TGTGCCAGCAGTTCCCCGGGACTAGCGAACCACTTC
>NA|TRBV5-6|few|TRBJ2-3
CASTRAPNTDTQYF
TGTGCCAGCACGCGGGCTCCAAACACAGATACGCAGTATTTT
>TRBD2|TRBV19|NA|TRBJ2-3
CASSMRGGPVTDTQYF
TGTGCCAGTAGTATGCGGGGGGGCCCGGTCACAGATACGCAGTATTTT
>NA|TRBV19|NA|TRBJ1-5
CASSRRAATDSNQPQHF
TGTGCCAGTAGCAGAAGGGCAGCTACCGATAGCAATCAGCCCCAGCATTTT
>TRBD1|TRBV7-2|once|TRBJ1-6
CASSFMGQIFSPLHF
TGTGCCAGCAGCTTCATGGGACAGATTTTTTCACCCCTCCACTTT
>TRBD1|TRBV9|NA|TRBJ2-5
CASSVRGTGGPETQYF
TGTGCCAGCAGCGTTCGCGGTACAGGGGGCCCGGAGACCCAGTACTTC
>NA|TRBV7-2|NA|TRBJ1-5
CASSLDRNQPQHF
TGTGCCAGCAGCTTGGACAGAAATCAGCCCCAGCATTTT